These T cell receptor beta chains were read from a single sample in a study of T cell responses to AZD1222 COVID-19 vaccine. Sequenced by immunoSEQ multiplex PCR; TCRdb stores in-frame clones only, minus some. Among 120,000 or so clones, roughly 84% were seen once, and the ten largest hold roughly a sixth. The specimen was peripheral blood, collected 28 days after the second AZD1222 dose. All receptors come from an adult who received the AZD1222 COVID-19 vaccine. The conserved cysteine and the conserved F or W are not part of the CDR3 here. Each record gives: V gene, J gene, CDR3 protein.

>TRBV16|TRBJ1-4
ASSQSSGEGEKLF
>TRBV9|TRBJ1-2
ASSVASGTHGYT
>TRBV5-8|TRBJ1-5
ASSSTITGSNQPQH
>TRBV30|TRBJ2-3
AWSVQAGITDTQY
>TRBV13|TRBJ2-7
ASSLGIRSGDEQY
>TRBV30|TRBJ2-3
AWEIGGTLPTGPDTQY
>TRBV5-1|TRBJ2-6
ASQLGGTGANVLT
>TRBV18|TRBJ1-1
ASSGAALNTEAF
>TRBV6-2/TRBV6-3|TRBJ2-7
ASSYSGPSYEQY
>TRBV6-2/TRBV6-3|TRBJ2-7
ASSYEGALAYEQY
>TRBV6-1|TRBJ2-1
ASSEAQGGYNEQF
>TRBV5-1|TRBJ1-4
ASSPATDEKLF
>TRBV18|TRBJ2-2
ASSPPGVGELF
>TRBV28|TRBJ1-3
ASSLSTGSGNTIY
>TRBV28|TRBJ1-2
ASRQGAHKYT
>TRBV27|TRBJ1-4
ASSRQGRTNEKLF
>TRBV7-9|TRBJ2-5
ASSWEGVRAEETQY
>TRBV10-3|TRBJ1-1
AISEGKGGTEAF